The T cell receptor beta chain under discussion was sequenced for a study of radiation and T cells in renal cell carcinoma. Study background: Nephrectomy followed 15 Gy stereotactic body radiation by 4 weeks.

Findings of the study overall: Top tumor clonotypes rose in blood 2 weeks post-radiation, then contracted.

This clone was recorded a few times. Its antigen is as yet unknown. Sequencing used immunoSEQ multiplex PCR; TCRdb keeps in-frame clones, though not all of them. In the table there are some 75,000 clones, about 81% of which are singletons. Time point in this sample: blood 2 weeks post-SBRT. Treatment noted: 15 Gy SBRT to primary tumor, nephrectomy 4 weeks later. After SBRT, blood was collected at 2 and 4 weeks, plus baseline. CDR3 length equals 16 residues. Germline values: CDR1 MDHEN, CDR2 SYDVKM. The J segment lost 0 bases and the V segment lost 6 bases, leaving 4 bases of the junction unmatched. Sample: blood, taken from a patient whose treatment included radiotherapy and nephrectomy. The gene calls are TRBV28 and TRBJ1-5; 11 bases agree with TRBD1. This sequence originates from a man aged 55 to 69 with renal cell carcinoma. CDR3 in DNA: TGTGCCAGCAGACTTGGGACAGGGGGTAGCAATCAGCCCCAGCATTTT. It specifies CASRLGTGGSNQPQHF.